This TCR beta chain is from a study of shared clonotypes between healthy human individuals. Study information: The study drew on a couple of women and three men aged 18 to 49 as donors.

Of note for this clone: The antigen remains undetermined.

Findings of the study overall: The study found lower generation probabilities in non-shared clonotypes than in those shared by all four donors. Rarefaction analysis demonstrated incomplete sorted-subset sequencing notwithstanding large depth.

Assay: immunoSEQ multiplex PCR; the TCRdb copy retains only in-frame clones and omits some. This table holds about 1,500,000 clones, roughly 96% found once. This receptor was identified in a man between 25 and 39 years old in good health. The sample consisted of naive CD4+ T cells sorted from blood. Subset denoted: CD45RA+ positively selected.

The CDR3 coding sequence is TGTGCCAGCAGTGAGACTAGCGTAAGACCCTACAATGAGCAGTTCTTC. It translates to CASSETSVRPYNEQFF. The rearrangement joins TRBV6-1 to TRBJ2-1, with 8 bases lining up with TRBD2. The CDR3 length is 16 residues. J was trimmed by 2 bases and V by 3 bases; bases with no gene match: 6. In germline, CDR1 is MNHNS, CDR2 SASEGT.